The rows below give T cell receptor beta chains drawn from one sample of a study of CD8+ T cells in alopecia areata. Profiling relied on immunoSEQ multiplex PCR, and the TCRdb table lists in-frame clones only, not all of them. The table includes over 200,000 clones, 50% to 70% detected once. This specimen was CD4+ T cells sorted from blood, taken at week 0. These receptors came from a human donor with alopecia areata. Each CDR3 is given with its conserved first and last residue. A D gene is named only where the DNA matches it firmly. Some rows mark clone size as missing; the rest say once, few, many or name a class of expanded clone.

v_gene: TRBV13
abundance: -
d_gene: -
j_gene: TRBJ1-1
CDR3aa: CASSLWASTEAFF
CDR3nt: TGTGCCAGCAGCTTATGGGCTAGCACTGAAGCTTTCTTT

v_gene: TRBV23-1
abundance: -
d_gene: -
j_gene: TRBJ1-2
CDR3aa: CASSQSGTVPF
CDR3nt: TGCGCCAGCAGTCAATCCGGGACGGTACCCTTC

v_gene: TRBV2
abundance: -
d_gene: TRBD1
j_gene: TRBJ2-2
CDR3aa: CASSEFTGVTGELFF
CDR3nt: TGTGCCAGCAGTGAATTTACAGGGGTAACCGGGGAGCTGTTTTTT

v_gene: TRBV29-1
abundance: -
d_gene: -
j_gene: TRBJ2-1
CDR3aa: CSVVLSPSYNEQFF
CDR3nt: TGCAGCGTTGTACTCAGCCCCTCCTACAATGAGCAGTTCTTC

v_gene: TRBV7-9
abundance: -
d_gene: -
j_gene: TRBJ1-1
CDR3aa: CASSPTGATEAFF
CDR3nt: TGTGCCAGCAGCCCGACCGGGGCCACTGAAGCTTTCTTT

v_gene: TRBV30
abundance: -
d_gene: -
j_gene: TRBJ1-5
CDR3aa: CAWSAGPNQPQHF
CDR3nt: TGTGCCTGGAGTGCAGGGCCAAATCAGCCCCAGCATTTT

v_gene: TRBV28
abundance: -
d_gene: -
j_gene: TRBJ2-7
CDR3aa: CASSYSSYEQYF
CDR3nt: TGTGCCAGCAGTTACAGCTCCTACGAGCAGTACTTC

v_gene: TRBV5-1
abundance: -
d_gene: -
j_gene: TRBJ1-4
CDR3aa: CASSPGMPGEKLFF
CDR3nt: TGCGCCAGCAGCCCGGGGATGCCGGGTGAAAAACTGTTTTTT

v_gene: TRBV15
abundance: -
d_gene: -
j_gene: TRBJ1-5
CDR3aa: CATSPRSGKSNQPQHF
CDR3nt: TGTGCCACCAGCCCGCGGTCGGGGAAGAGCAATCAGCCCCAGCATTTT

v_gene: TRBV23-1
abundance: few
d_gene: -
j_gene: TRBJ1-2
CDR3aa: CASSQGTGSGYTF
CDR3nt: TGCGCCAGCAGTCAGGGGACGGGGTCTGGCTACACCTTC

v_gene: TRBV30
abundance: -
d_gene: TRBD1
j_gene: TRBJ1-4
CDR3aa: CAWSTAYRGRNEKLFF
CDR3nt: TGTGCCTGGAGTACTGCGTACAGGGGGAGAAATGAAAAACTGTTTTTT

v_gene: TRBV14
abundance: few
d_gene: -
j_gene: TRBJ1-1
CDR3aa: CASSRLVGTEAFF
CDR3nt: TGTGCCAGCAGCCGCCTGGTGGGGACTGAAGCTTTCTTT

v_gene: TRBV18
abundance: -
d_gene: TRBD1
j_gene: TRBJ2-3
CDR3aa: CASSQGAADTQYF
CDR3nt: TGTGCCAGCTCACAGGGGGCCGCAGATACGCAGTATTTT

v_gene: TRBV7-9
abundance: few
d_gene: TRBD1
j_gene: TRBJ2-7
CDR3aa: CASNRQGAYEQYF
CDR3nt: TGTGCCAGCAACCGACAGGGGGCATACGAGCAGTACTTC

v_gene: TRBV5-6
abundance: -
d_gene: -
j_gene: TRBJ2-5
CDR3aa: CASSYSGYGETQYF
CDR3nt: TGTGCCAGCAGCTACTCGGGATATGGAGAGACCCAGTACTTC

v_gene: TRBV29-1
abundance: -
d_gene: TRBD1
j_gene: TRBJ1-2
CDR3aa: CSVRGGFGTGYGYTF
CDR3nt: TGCAGCGTCAGGGGAGGATTTGGGACAGGGTACGGCTACACCTTC

v_gene: TRBV29-1
abundance: -
d_gene: -
j_gene: TRBJ2-7
CDR3aa: CSALTYSYEQYF
CDR3nt: TGCAGCGCTCTAACTTACTCCTACGAGCAGTACTTC

v_gene: TRBV7-9
abundance: -
d_gene: -
j_gene: TRBJ2-5
CDR3aa: CASSMGSYQETQYF
CDR3nt: TGTGCCAGCAGTATGGGCTCATACCAAGAGACCCAGTACTTC

v_gene: TRBV5-4
abundance: -
d_gene: -
j_gene: TRBJ1-1
CDR3aa: CASSWPGGRTEAFF
CDR3nt: TGTGCCAGCAGCTGGCCCGGGGGGCGCACTGAAGCTTTCTTT

v_gene: TRBV4-1
abundance: -
d_gene: -
j_gene: TRBJ2-5
CDR3aa: CASSLGQRVTQETQYF
CDR3nt: TGCGCCAGCAGCCTCGGACAGAGAGTTACGCAAGAGACCCAGTACTTC

v_gene: TRBV30
abundance: few
d_gene: TRBD1
j_gene: TRBJ2-3
CDR3aa: CAWDPGTGFNTQYF
CDR3nt: TGTGCCTGGGACCCTGGGACAGGTTTTAATACGCAGTATTTT

v_gene: TRBV6-5
abundance: -
d_gene: -
j_gene: TRBJ1-1
CDR3aa: CASSYAEPNTEAFF
CDR3nt: TGTGCCAGCAGTTACGCCGAGCCGAACACTGAAGCTTTCTTT

v_gene: TRBV27
abundance: few
d_gene: -
j_gene: TRBJ1-5
CDR3aa: CASNPEGSNQPQHF
CDR3nt: TGTGCCAGCAACCCCGAAGGATCCAATCAGCCCCAGCATTTT

v_gene: TRBV7-3
abundance: few
d_gene: -
j_gene: TRBJ1-6
CDR3aa: CASSPHGGINSPLHF
CDR3nt: TGTGCCAGCAGCCCGCACGGCGGAATCAATTCACCCCTCCACTTT

v_gene: TRBV4-1
abundance: many
d_gene: TRBD2
j_gene: TRBJ2-1
CDR3aa: CASSQVDMGLASYNEQFF
CDR3nt: TGCGCCAGCAGCCAAGTGGATATGGGACTAGCTTCCTACAATGAGCAGTTCTTC

v_gene: TRBV30
abundance: -
d_gene: -
j_gene: TRBJ1-1
CDR3aa: CAWSRRAATEAFF
CDR3nt: TGTGCCTGGAGTAGAAGGGCGGCCACTGAAGCTTTCTTT

v_gene: TRBV5-1
abundance: -
d_gene: TRBD1
j_gene: TRBJ2-7
CDR3aa: CASSFGTGVHEQYF
CDR3nt: TGCGCCAGCAGCTTTGGGACAGGGGTCCACGAGCAGTACTTC

v_gene: TRBV30
abundance: -
d_gene: TRBD1
j_gene: TRBJ1-1
CDR3aa: CAFQGGAFF
CDR3nt: TGTGCCTTTCAGGGGGGGGCTTTCTTT

v_gene: TRBV5-1
abundance: -
d_gene: TRBD1
j_gene: TRBJ2-5
CDR3aa: CASSWAGQGTETQYF
CDR3nt: TGCGCCAGCAGCTGGGCGGGACAGGGGACTGAGACCCAGTACTTC

v_gene: TRBV2
abundance: -
d_gene: -
j_gene: TRBJ1-5
CDR3aa: CASSGDTTQHF
CDR3nt: TGTGCCAGCAGCGGGGACACAACCCAGCATTTT

v_gene: TRBV29-1
abundance: -
d_gene: -
j_gene: TRBJ2-6
CDR3aa: CSIRSGANVLTF
CDR3nt: TGCAGCATTCGTTCTGGGGCCAACGTCCTGACTTTC

v_gene: TRBV11-2
abundance: once
d_gene: -
j_gene: TRBJ1-2
CDR3aa: CASSFVGGYTF
CDR3nt: TGTGCCAGCAGCTTTGTGGGAGGCTACACCTTC

v_gene: TRBV6-5
abundance: -
d_gene: -
j_gene: TRBJ1-1
CDR3aa: CASSHPQDRLNEAFF
CDR3nt: TGTGCCAGCAGTCATCCACAAGACAGGCTTAATGAAGCTTTCTTT

v_gene: TRBV20-1
abundance: few
d_gene: -
j_gene: TRBJ2-1
CDR3aa: CSARRYNEQFF
CDR3nt: TGCAGTGCTAGACGGTACAATGAGCAGTTCTTC

v_gene: TRBV29-1
abundance: -
d_gene: -
j_gene: TRBJ2-1
CDR3aa: CSVRAYNEQFF
CDR3nt: TGCAGCGTCCGGGCGTACAATGAGCAGTTCTTC

v_gene: TRBV30
abundance: few
d_gene: TRBD1
j_gene: TRBJ1-1
CDR3aa: CAWVPGQGLLTEAFF
CDR3nt: TGTGCCTGGGTTCCGGGACAGGGCCTTCTAACTGAAGCTTTCTTT

v_gene: TRBV4-1
abundance: -
d_gene: TRBD2
j_gene: TRBJ2-3
CDR3aa: CASSPTTSGVTDTQYF
CDR3nt: TGCGCCAGCAGCCCGACGACTAGCGGAGTCACAGATACGCAGTATTTT

v_gene: TRBV5-5
abundance: few
d_gene: -
j_gene: TRBJ2-7
CDR3aa: CASSFLQGNSYEQYF
CDR3nt: TGTGCCAGCAGCTTCTTGCAGGGGAATTCCTACGAGCAGTACTTC

v_gene: TRBV20-1
abundance: -
d_gene: -
j_gene: TRBJ2-1
CDR3aa: CSARARGEQFF
CDR3nt: TGCAGTGCTAGAGCACGTGGGGAGCAGTTCTTC

v_gene: TRBV6-6
abundance: once
d_gene: TRBD2
j_gene: TRBJ2-7
CDR3aa: CASSYRTSGTYEQYF
CDR3nt: TGTGCCAGCAGTTACCGGACTAGCGGGACCTACGAGCAGTACTTC

v_gene: TRBV29-1
abundance: -
d_gene: -
j_gene: TRBJ1-5
CDR3aa: CSVEDRGGQPQHF
CDR3nt: TGCAGCGTTGAAGACAGGGGAGGTCAGCCCCAGCATTTT

v_gene: TRBV6-6
abundance: -
d_gene: -
j_gene: TRBJ2-5
CDR3aa: CASSYSKGKETQYF
CDR3nt: TGTGCCAGCAGTTACTCTAAAGGGAAAGAGACCCAGTACTTC

v_gene: TRBV30
abundance: few
d_gene: -
j_gene: TRBJ2-7
CDR3aa: CAWLRDDYYEQYF
CDR3nt: TGTGCCTGGCTCCGGGACGATTACTACGAGCAGTACTTC

v_gene: TRBV19
abundance: -
d_gene: TRBD1
j_gene: TRBJ2-2
CDR3aa: CASSLDRTGGGELFF
CDR3nt: TGTGCCAGTAGCCTTGACCGGACAGGGGGAGGGGAGCTGTTTTTT

v_gene: TRBV30
abundance: -
d_gene: TRBD2
j_gene: TRBJ2-1
CDR3aa: CACKTSGSYNEQFF
CDR3nt: TGTGCCTGTAAGACTAGCGGGAGCTACAATGAGCAGTTCTTC

v_gene: TRBV9
abundance: -
d_gene: -
j_gene: TRBJ2-1
CDR3aa: CASSVEGGADYNEQFF
CDR3nt: TGTGCCAGCAGCGTAGAAGGTGGAGCTGACTACAATGAGCAGTTCTTC

v_gene: TRBV7-3
abundance: -
d_gene: TRBD1
j_gene: TRBJ1-2
CDR3aa: CASSSTPDRRYGYTF
CDR3nt: TGTGCCAGCAGCTCCACACCGGACAGGCGCTATGGCTACACCTTC

v_gene: TRBV27
abundance: -
d_gene: -
j_gene: TRBJ2-6
CDR3aa: CASTARVSGANVLTF
CDR3nt: TGTGCCAGCACCGCCAGGGTCTCTGGGGCCAACGTCCTGACTTTC